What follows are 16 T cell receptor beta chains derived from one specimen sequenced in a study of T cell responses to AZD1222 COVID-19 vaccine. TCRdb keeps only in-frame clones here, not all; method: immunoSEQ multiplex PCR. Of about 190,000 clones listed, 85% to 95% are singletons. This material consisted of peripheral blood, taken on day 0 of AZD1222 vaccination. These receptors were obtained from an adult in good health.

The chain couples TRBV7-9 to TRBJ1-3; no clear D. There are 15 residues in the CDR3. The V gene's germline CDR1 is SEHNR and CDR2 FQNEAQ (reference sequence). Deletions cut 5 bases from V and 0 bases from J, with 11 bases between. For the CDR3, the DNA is TGTGCCAGCAGCCGAGACGTCTACTCTGGAAACACCATATATTTT. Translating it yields CASSRDVYSGNTIYF.

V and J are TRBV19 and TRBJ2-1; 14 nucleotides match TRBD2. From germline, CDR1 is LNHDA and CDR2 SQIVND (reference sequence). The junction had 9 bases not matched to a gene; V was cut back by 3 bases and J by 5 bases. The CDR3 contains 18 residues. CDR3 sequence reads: CASSMGRLAGGPDNEQFF. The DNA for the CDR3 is TGTGCCAGTAGTATGGGGCGACTAGCGGGGGGGCCGGACAATGAGCAGTTCTTC.

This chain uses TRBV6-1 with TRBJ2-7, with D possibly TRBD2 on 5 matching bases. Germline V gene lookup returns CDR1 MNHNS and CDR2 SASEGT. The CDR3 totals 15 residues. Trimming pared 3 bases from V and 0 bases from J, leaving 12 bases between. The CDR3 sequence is CASSEVGEGSYEQYF. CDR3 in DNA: TGTGCCAGCAGTGAGGTGGGTGAGGGCTCCTACGAGCAGTACTTC.

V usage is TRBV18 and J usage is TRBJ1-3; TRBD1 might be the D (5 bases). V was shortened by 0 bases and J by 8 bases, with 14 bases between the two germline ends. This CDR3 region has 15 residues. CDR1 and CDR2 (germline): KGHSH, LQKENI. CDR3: CASSPPVGLTDTIYF. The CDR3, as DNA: TGTGCCAGCTCACCACCGGTGGGGCTTACGGACACCATATATTTT.

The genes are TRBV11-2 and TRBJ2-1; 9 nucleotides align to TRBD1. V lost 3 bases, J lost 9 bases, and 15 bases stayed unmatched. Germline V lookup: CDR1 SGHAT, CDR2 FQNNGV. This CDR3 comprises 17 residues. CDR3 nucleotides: TGTGCCAGCAGCTTCAGACCGGGACAGGGTGGAGTCAGTGAGCAGTTCTTC. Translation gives CASSFRPGQGGVSEQFF.

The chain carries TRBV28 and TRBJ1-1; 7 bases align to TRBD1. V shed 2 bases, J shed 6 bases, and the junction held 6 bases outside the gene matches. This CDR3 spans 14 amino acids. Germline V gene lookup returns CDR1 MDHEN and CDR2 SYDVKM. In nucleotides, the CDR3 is TGTGCCAGCAGTTTACAGGGGGTGTTATCTGAAGCTTTCTTT. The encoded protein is CASSLQGVLSEAFF. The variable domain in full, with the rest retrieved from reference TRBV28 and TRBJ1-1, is DVKVTQSSRYLVKRTGEKVFLECVQDMDHENMFWYRQDPGLGLRLIYFSYDVKMKEKGDIPEGYSVSREKKERFSLILESASTNQTSMYLCASSLQGVLSEAFFGQGTRLTVV.

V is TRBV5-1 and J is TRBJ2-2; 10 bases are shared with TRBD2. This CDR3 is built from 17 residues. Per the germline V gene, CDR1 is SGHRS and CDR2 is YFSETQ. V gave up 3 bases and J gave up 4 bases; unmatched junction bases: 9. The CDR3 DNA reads TGCGCCAGCAGCTCGTATAGCGGGGGGAGCACCACCGGGGAGCTGTTTTTT. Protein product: CASSSYSGGSTTGELFF.

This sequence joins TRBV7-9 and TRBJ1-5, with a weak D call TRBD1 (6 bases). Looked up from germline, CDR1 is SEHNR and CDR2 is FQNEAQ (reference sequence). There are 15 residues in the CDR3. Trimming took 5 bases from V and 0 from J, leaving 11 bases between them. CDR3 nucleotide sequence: TGTGCCAGCAGCCTAGGACAGCTTAGCAATCAGCCCCAGCATTTT. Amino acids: CASSLGQLSNQPQHF. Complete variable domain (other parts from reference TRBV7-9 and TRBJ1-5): DTGVSQNPRHKITKRGQNVTFRCDPISEHNRLYWYRQTLGQGPEFLTYFQNEAQLEKSRLLSDRFSAERPKGSFSTLEIQRTEQGDSAMYLCASSLGQLSNQPQHFGDGTRLSIL.

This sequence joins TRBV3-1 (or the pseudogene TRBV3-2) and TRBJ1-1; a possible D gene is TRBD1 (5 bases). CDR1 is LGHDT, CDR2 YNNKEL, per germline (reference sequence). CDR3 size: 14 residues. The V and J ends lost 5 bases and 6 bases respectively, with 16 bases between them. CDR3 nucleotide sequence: TGTGCCAGCAGCTTACAGGCCCGGCGGGCTGAAGCTTTCTTT. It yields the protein CASSLQARRAEAFF.

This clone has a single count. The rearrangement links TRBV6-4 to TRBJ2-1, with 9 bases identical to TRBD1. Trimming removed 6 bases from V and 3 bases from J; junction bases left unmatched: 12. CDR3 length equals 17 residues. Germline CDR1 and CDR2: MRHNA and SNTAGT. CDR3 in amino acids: CASRWGEGQGFYNEQFF. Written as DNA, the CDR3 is TGTGCCAGCAGATGGGGGGAGGGACAGGGATTCTACAATGAGCAGTTCTTC.

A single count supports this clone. This CDR3 reads CASSLTVTKGYTF. CDR3 sequence (DNA): TGTGCCAGTAGCCTAACCGTGACAAAGGGCTACACCTTC. The chain carries TRBV19 and TRBJ1-2; no reliable D call. The CDR3 sequence is 13 residues long. Trimming cost V 6 bases and J 8 bases, with 16 bases left between them. Germline loops: CDR1 LNHDA, CDR2 SQIVND (reference sequence).

Here the CDR3 DNA reads TGCGCCAGCAGCCAAGAAGGAGGGAACACTGAAGCTTTCTTT. Translation: CASSQEGGNTEAFF. The chain joins TRBV4-1 to TRBJ1-1; D remains ambiguous. With 0 bases removed from V and 1 base from J, the gap between germline ends came to 6 bases. This CDR3 has 14 residues. Germline V gives CDR1 MGHRA, CDR2 YSYEKL.

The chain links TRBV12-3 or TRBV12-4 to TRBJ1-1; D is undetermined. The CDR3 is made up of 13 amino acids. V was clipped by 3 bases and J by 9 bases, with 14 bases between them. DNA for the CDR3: TGTGCCAGCAGTTTCATTTCCCCCATGAAAGCTTTCTTT. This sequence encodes CASSFISPMKAFF.

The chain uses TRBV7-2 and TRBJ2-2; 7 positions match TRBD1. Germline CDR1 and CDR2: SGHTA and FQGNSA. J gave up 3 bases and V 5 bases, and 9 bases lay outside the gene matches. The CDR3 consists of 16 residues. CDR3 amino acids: CASSRRPTGDTGELFF. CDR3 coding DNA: TGTGCCAGCAGCCGGCGGCCCACAGGGGACACCGGGGAGCTGTTTTTT.

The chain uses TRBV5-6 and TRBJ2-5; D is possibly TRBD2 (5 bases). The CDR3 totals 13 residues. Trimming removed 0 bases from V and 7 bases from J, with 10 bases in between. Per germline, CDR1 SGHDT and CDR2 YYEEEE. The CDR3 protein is CASSLGAVGTQYF. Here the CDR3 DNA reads TGTGCCAGCAGCTTGGGAGCGGTAGGGACCCAGTACTTC.

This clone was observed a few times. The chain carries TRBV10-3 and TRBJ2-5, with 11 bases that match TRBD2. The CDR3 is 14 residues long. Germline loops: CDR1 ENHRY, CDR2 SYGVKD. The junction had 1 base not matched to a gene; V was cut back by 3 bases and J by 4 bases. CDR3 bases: TGTGCCATCAGTGATGGGACTAGCGGAGAGACCCAGTACTTC. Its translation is CAISDGTSGETQYF.